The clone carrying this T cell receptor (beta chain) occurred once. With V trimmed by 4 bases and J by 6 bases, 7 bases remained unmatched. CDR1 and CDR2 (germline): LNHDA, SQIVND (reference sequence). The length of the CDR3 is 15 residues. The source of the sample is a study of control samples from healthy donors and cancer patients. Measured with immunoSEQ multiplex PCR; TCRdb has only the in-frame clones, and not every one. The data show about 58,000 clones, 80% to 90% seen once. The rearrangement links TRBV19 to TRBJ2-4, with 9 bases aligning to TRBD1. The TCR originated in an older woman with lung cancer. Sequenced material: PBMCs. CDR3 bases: TGTGCCAGTAGTACGGGACAGGGCACGGCAAACATTCAGTACTTC. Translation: CASSTGQGTANIQYF.